The next 31 T cell receptor beta chains were all read from a single sample in a study of blood T cells in healthy people across ages. Primers used in a second PCR of roughly 7 to 12 cycles were a sample-barcoded 5' primer and a J-beta primer mix. TCRdb reprocessed the 5' RACE reads via MiXCR and lists one record per CDR3 protein. Here the sample spans about 1.4 million distinct CDR3 sequences, approximately 59% being singletons. Source material: blood. The source is a young man in good health.

This clonotype was seen many times. The V and J genes are TRBV3-1 and TRBJ2-7, with 10 nucleotides matching TRBD2. Germline trimming cut 5 bases from V and 3 bases from J; bases unmatched to any gene: 4. The CDR3 extends over 14 amino acids. Per the germline V gene, CDR1 is LGHDT and CDR2 is YNNKEL (reference sequence). CDR3: CASSSGLAVYEQYF. In nucleotides, the CDR3 is TGTGCCAGCAGCTCCGGACTAGCGGTCTACGAGCAGTACTTC.

This clonotype was seen a few times. The CDR3 DNA reads as TGTGCCAGCAGTGGGACTAGCTTCCAGTTCTCCAAAAACATTCAGTACTTC. It translates to CASSGTSFQFSKNIQYF. V usage is TRBV28 and J usage is TRBJ2-4; 9 bases line up with TRBD2. Germline-derived CDR1 and CDR2 are MDHEN and SYDVKM. After removal of 5 bases from V and 2 bases from J, the junction contained 10 bases not matched to a gene. The CDR3 runs to 17 residues.

This clonotype has more than one count but fewer than ten. The V gene is TRBV25-1, the J gene TRBJ1-4; D possibly corresponds to TRBD1 (5 bases). The V end was cut by 8 bases, the J end by 8 bases, with 9 bases between. The CDR3 is made up of 11 amino acids. Germline CDR1 reads MGHDK; CDR2 reads SYGVNS. For the CDR3, the DNA is TGTGCCAGCGTCGAGGGGGAAAAACTGTTTTTT. This codes for CASVEGEKLFF.

CDR3 nucleotide sequence: TGCAGTGCTCCGGCGCACAATGAGCAGTTCTTC. Translating it yields CSAPAHNEQFF. V is TRBV20-1 and J is TRBJ2-1; no clear D gene. Germline lookup yields CDR1 DFQATT and CDR2 SNEGSKA (reference sequence). The ends were cut back, 5 bases at V and 5 bases at J, with 7 bases in the middle. This CDR3 contains 11 residues.

This clonotype has only one observation. The V gene is TRBV20-1, the J gene TRBJ2-1; 8 positions agree with TRBD2. The germline gives CDR1 DFQATT, CDR2 SNEGSKA (reference sequence). The V segment lost 5 bases and the J segment 10 bases; nucleotides outside the gene matches: 10. The CDR3 totals 13 residues. The CDR3 DNA follows: TGCAGTGCTGGCGGCACTAGCGGACTCGAGCAGTTCTTC. Encoded protein: CSAGGTSGLEQFF.

The chain recombines TRBV4-1 with TRBJ2-1; no firm D call. Per germline, CDR1 MGHRA and CDR2 YSYEKL. The CDR3 contains 15 residues. V dropped 0 bases and J dropped 5 bases, with 11 bases sitting between them. The CDR3 loop is CASSQEKTGHNEQFF. The CDR3 DNA reads TGCGCCAGCAGCCAAGAGAAAACTGGGCACAATGAGCAGTTCTTC.

The chain recombines TRBV6-5 with TRBJ2-1; 8 nucleotides match TRBD1. The CDR3 length is 15 residues. V dropped 2 bases and J dropped 4; count of bases not matched to a gene: 4. CDR1 MNHEY and CDR2 SVGAGI come from the germline V gene. The CDR3 DNA reads as TGTGCCAGCAGTTACGGGCAGGGGGCGTACAATGAGCAGTTCTTC. It yields the protein CASSYGQGAYNEQFF.

The V gene is TRBV11-2, the J gene TRBJ2-1; possibly TRBD1 for D (5 bases). The CDR3 consists of 19 residues. From germline, CDR1 is SGHAT and CDR2 FQNNGV. Trimming took 0 bases from V and 1 from J, leaving 19 bases between them. CDR3 sequence (DNA): TGTGCCAGCAGCTTAGATCTCACCCCTTCAGGGTCTTCCTACAATGAGCAGTTCTTC. Translated, it gives CASSLDLTPSGSSYNEQFF.

This chain joins TRBV5-6 and TRBJ2-3; D unresolved. The CDR3 is 15 amino acids. V lost 0 bases to trimming and J lost 2 bases, with 10 bases between them. CDR1 and CDR2 (germline): SGHDT, YYEEEE. This CDR3 reads CASSLVSRNTDTQYF. CDR3 nucleotides: TGTGCCAGCAGCTTGGTTAGCAGGAACACAGATACGCAGTATTTT.

This clonotype was picked up a small number of times. The chain has TRBV20-1 and TRBJ2-5, with D possibly called TRBD1 or TRBD2 (7 bases each). Trimming took off 2 bases at V and 4 bases at J, with 17 bases between the two ends. This CDR3 is 15 amino acids long. Looked up from germline, CDR1 is DFQATT and CDR2 is SNEGSKA (reference sequence). The chain's CDR3 is CSARPQGTTRETQYF. The CDR3 DNA is TGCAGTGCTAGACCACAGGGGACTACTCGAGAGACCCAGTACTTC.

A remark on this clonotype: The junction differs from germline at one of its ends, possibly a read error. V gene TRBV5-1 combines with J gene TRBJ2-1, with 7 bases fitting TRBD1. The CDR3 sequence is 12 residues long. Germline V gene data show CDR1 as SGHRS and CDR2 as YFSETQ. The CDR3 DNA reads TGCGCCTGCAGACAGGGCCACAATGAGCAGTTCTTC. It yields the protein CACRQGHNEQFF.

The J gene is TRBJ2-7, the V gene TRBV2; D may be TRBD1 or TRBD2 (5 bases each). This CDR3 contains 13 residues. Germline CDR1 is SNHLY and CDR2 is FYNNEI. V lost 10 bases, J lost 1 base, and 14 bases lay in between. For the CDR3, the DNA is TGTGCCATCTCCGGGGCTGTTTCCTACGAGCAGTACTTC. It codes for CAISGAVSYEQYF.

A few counts support this clonotype. The V gene is TRBV5-5, the J gene TRBJ1-1; no reliable D call. V was trimmed by 2 bases and J by 0 bases, leaving 8 bases between them. Germline V gene lookup returns CDR1 SGHKS and CDR2 YYEKEE (reference sequence). This CDR3 spans 14 amino acids. This CDR3 is CASSLMAMNTEAFF. CDR3 DNA sequence: TGTGCCAGCAGCTTAATGGCGATGAACACTGAAGCTTTCTTT.

This sequence joins TRBV7-9 and TRBJ2-3; D possibly corresponds to TRBD1 (5 bases). Trimming left V 6 bases short and J 2 bases short, with 15 bases between. CDR1 is SEHNR and CDR2 is FQNEAQ in the germline V gene (reference sequence). The CDR3 is 15 amino acids. CDR3 protein: CASSAGKGATDTQYF. CDR3 DNA: TGTGCCAGCAGTGCAGGGAAGGGTGCCACAGATACGCAGTATTTT. The complete variable domain, with remaining parts taken from reference TRBV7-9 and TRBJ2-3, reads DTGVSQNPRHKITKRGQNVTFRCDPISEHNRLYWYRQTLGQGPEFLTYFQNEAQLEKSRLLSDRFSAERPKGSFSTLEIQRTEQGDSAMYLCASSAGKGATDTQYFGPGTRLTVL.

This chain uses TRBV27 with TRBJ2-7; 7 nucleotides align to TRBD1. CDR3 length: 14 amino acids. Germline-derived CDR1 and CDR2 are MNHEY and SMNVEV (reference sequence). Germline trimming cut 6 bases from V and 4 bases from J; bases unmatched to any gene: 9. CDR3 loop: CASSTGTAGYEQYF. Here the CDR3 DNA reads TGTGCCAGCAGCACCGGGACAGCAGGGTACGAGCAGTACTTC.

This chain connects TRBV27 to TRBJ2-7; 8 bases map to TRBD1. The CDR3 consists of 15 residues. Germline lookup yields CDR1 MNHEY and CDR2 SMNVEV (reference sequence). The V segment lost 8 bases and the J segment 2 bases; nucleotides outside the gene matches: 11. The CDR3: CASSMRQGLTYEQYF. In DNA, the CDR3 is TGTGCCAGCTCTATGCGACAGGGGTTAACCTACGAGCAGTACTTC.

The genes are TRBV2 and TRBJ1-4, with a possible D match to TRBD1 (5 bases). From germline, CDR1 is SNHLY and CDR2 FYNNEI. V was clipped by 7 bases and J by 12 bases, with 15 bases between them. This CDR3 is built from 12 residues. As DNA, the CDR3 is TGTGCCAGCAAAGAGAGGGGAGGGGAACTGTTTTTT. Its protein is CASKERGGELFF.

This clonotype was seen a handful of times. The chain employs TRBV6-2 or TRBV6-3 and TRBJ2-7; tentatively, D is TRBD1 (5 bases). V was pared by 4 bases and J by 6 bases, with 10 bases between. The CDR3 is 12 residues long. Germline assignment: CDR1 MNHEY and CDR2 SVGEGT. CDR3 sequence: CASSSDRGEQYF. The CDR3 coding sequence is TGTGCCAGCAGTTCCGACAGAGGCGAGCAGTACTTC.

This sequence joins TRBV29-1 and TRBJ2-7; D possibly corresponds to TRBD2 (6 bases). The CDR3 spans 15 residues. Germline V gene sequence: CDR1 SQVTM, CDR2 ANQGSEA. V dropped 3 bases and J dropped 0 bases, with 15 bases sitting between them. The CDR3: CSVEWWDFCSYEQYF. In DNA form, the CDR3 reads TGCAGCGTTGAGTGGTGGGACTTCTGCTCCTACGAGCAGTACTTC.

This chain uses TRBV20-1 with TRBJ2-3; TRBD2 aligns across 12 bases. Germline assignment: CDR1 DFQATT and CDR2 SNEGSKA (reference sequence). The V gene end was trimmed by 6 bases and the J gene end by 5 bases; junction bases not matched to a gene: 9. The CDR3 consists of 15 residues. CDR3 coding DNA: TGCAGTGCCCCCCTAGCGGGGGGGCGTGGAGATACGCAGTATTTT. Amino acid sequence: CSAPLAGGRGDTQYF.

In regard to this clonotype: This may arise from a read error, as a much more abundant clone is one base away. The V and J genes are TRBV7-8 and TRBJ2-7; TRBD1 matches at 7 bases. This CDR3 is built from 12 residues. Germline CDR1 is SGHVS and CDR2 is FQNEAQ. V shed 5 bases and J 7 bases; nucleotides not matched to a gene: 5. In DNA form, the CDR3 reads TGTGCCAGCAGCCCGGGACAGTGGGAGCAGTACTTC. It is translated as CASSPGQWEQYF.

The V and J genes are TRBV27 and TRBJ2-5, with D perhaps TRBD2 (6 bases). Germline lookup yields CDR1 MNHEY and CDR2 SMNVEV (reference sequence). V was clipped by 2 bases and J by 5 bases, with 18 bases between them. The length of the CDR3 is 16 residues. The DNA of the CDR3 is TGTGCCAGCAGTTTAGTGGCAGGGAGGCACAAGGAGACCCAGTACTTC. The encoded protein is CASSLVAGRHKETQYF.

The rearrangement joins TRBV16 to TRBJ2-1; D may be TRBD2 (6 bases). The CDR3 is made up of 10 amino acids. V was trimmed by 8 bases and J by 10 bases, leaving 9 bases between them. In germline, CDR1 is KGHSY, CDR2 FQNENV. As DNA, the CDR3 is TGTGCCAGCGGAGGGGAGGAGCAGTTCTTC. Translated: CASGGEEQFF.

This chain joins TRBV24-1 and TRBJ2-3, with TRBD1 matching over 7 bases. This CDR3 has 16 residues. Germline V gene data show CDR1 as KGHDR and CDR2 as SFDVKD. V dropped 6 bases and J dropped 2; count of bases not matched to a gene: 10. DNA for the CDR3: TGTGCCACCAGTCCCGGACAGGAGATGAACACAGATACGCAGTATTTT. This translates into CATSPGQEMNTDTQYF.

This clonotype was counted only a few times. The genes are TRBV5-1 and TRBJ2-5, with 8 bases matching TRBD1. Germline V CDR1 and CDR2: SGHRS, YFSETQ. With V trimmed by 4 bases and J by 4 bases, 9 bases remained unmatched. The CDR3 is 15 residues long. The CDR3 coding sequence is TGCGCCAGCAGCGGGATGGCCACAGGGGGAGAGACCCAGTACTTC. Residues: CASSGMATGGETQYF.

The chain is built from TRBV15 and TRBJ2-1; D is perhaps TRBD2 (6 bases). V lost 0 bases, J lost 3 bases, and 9 bases lay in between. The germline CDR1 and CDR2 sequences are LNHNV and YYDKDF (reference sequence). CDR3 length: 15 residues. CDR3 residues: CATSRDFGGYNEQFF. The CDR3 coding sequence is TGTGCCACCAGCAGAGATTTCGGGGGCTACAATGAGCAGTTCTTC.

The gene calls are TRBV7-9 and TRBJ2-2; D uncertain. CDR3 length equals 12 residues. Germline V gives CDR1 SEHNR, CDR2 FQNEAQ (reference sequence). The CDR3, as DNA: TGTGCGGTGCAGAAAAACACCGGGGAGCTGTTTTTT. The encoded protein is CAVQKNTGELFF.

The chain links TRBV9 to TRBJ1-2; D gene uncertain. Germline V lookup: CDR1 SGDLS, CDR2 YYNGEE. The CDR3 consists of 12 residues. Trimming stripped 2 bases from V and 6 bases from J, with 8 bases between. The CDR3 nucleotides read TGTGCCAGCAGCGTTCAAGGGAATGGCTACACCTTC. It encodes CASSVQGNGYTF.

The J gene is TRBJ1-1, the V gene TRBV7-2; D may be TRBD1 (6 bases). The CDR3 covers 13 residues. The germline V and J ends were trimmed by 5 bases and 11 bases, with 18 bases remaining between them. The V gene's germline CDR1 is SGHTA and CDR2 FQGNSA. CDR3 bases: TGTGCCAGCAGCCCACTCGACAGGTCGCGGGCTTTCTTT. This encodes CASSPLDRSRAFF.

Here the CDR3 DNA reads TGCGCCAGCAGCTTGGGAAACCTTCGCAGGGATGAGACCCAGTACTTC. It translates to CASSLGNLRRDETQYF. The chain couples TRBV5-1 to TRBJ2-5; D is perhaps TRBD1 (5 bases). CDR1 and CDR2 (germline): SGHRS, YFSETQ. The CDR3 is made up of 16 amino acids. V lost 0 bases to trimming and J lost 5 bases, with 17 bases between them.

The genes are TRBV20-1 and TRBJ2-3; tentative D call: TRBD1 (5 bases). The CDR3 sequence is 12 residues long. Per germline, CDR1 DFQATT and CDR2 SNEGSKA (reference sequence). Trimming pared 7 bases from V and 4 bases from J, leaving 12 bases between. CDR3 coding DNA: TGCAGTGTAGAAGGGGCCGCAGATACGCAGTATTTT. Protein product: CSVEGAADTQYF.